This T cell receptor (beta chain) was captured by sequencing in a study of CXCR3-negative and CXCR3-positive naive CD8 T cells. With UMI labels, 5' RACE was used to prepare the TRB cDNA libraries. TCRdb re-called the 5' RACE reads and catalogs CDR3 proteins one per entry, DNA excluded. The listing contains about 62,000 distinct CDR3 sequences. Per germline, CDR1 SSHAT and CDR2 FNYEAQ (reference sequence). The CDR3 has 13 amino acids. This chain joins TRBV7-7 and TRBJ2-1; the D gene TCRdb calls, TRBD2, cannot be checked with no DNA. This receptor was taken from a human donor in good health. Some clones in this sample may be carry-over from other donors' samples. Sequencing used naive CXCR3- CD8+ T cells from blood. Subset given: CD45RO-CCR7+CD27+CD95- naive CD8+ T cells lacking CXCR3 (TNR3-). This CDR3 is CAGSLGGFDEQFF. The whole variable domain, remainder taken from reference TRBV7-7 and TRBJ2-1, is GAGVSQSPRYKVTKRGQDVTLRCDPISSHATLYWYQQALGQGPEFLTYFNYEAQPDKSGLPSDRFSAERPEGSISTLTIQRTEQRDSAMYRCAGSLGGFDEQFFGPGTRLTVL.